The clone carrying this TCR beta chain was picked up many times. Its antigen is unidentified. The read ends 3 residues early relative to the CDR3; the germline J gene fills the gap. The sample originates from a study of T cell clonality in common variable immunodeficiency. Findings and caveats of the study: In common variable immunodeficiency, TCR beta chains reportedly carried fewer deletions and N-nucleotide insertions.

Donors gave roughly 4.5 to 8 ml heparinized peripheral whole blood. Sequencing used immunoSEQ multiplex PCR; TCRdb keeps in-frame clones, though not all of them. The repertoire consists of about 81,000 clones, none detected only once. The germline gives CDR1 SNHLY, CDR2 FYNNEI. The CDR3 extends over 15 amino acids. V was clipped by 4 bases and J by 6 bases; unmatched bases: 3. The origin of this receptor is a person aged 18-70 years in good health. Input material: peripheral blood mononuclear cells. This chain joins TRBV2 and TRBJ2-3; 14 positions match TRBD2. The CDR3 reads CASSGLAGGEDTQYF. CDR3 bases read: TGTGCCAGCAGTGGACTAGCGGGAGGGGAGGATACG.